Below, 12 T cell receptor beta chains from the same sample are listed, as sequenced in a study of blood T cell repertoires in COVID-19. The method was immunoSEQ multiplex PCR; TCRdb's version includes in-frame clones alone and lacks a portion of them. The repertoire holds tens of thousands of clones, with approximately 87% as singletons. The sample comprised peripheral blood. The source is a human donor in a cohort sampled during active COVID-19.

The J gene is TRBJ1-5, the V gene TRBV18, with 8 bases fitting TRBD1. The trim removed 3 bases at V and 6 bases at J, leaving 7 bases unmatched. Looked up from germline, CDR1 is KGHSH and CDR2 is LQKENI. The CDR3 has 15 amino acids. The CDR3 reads CASSPTPQGAQPQHF. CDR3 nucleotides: TGTGCCAGCTCACCGACACCCCAGGGGGCTCAGCCCCAGCATTTT.

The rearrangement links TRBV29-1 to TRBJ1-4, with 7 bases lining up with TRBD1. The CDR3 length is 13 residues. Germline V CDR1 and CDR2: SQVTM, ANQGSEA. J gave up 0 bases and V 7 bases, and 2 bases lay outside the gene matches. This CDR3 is CSATGATNEKLFF. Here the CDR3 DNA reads TGCAGCGCCACAGGGGCAACTAATGAAAAACTGTTTTTT.

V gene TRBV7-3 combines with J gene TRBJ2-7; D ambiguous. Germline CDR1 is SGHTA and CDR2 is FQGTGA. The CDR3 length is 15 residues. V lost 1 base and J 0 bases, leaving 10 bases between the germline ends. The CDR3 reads CASSLIGGSSYEQYF. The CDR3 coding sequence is TGTGCCAGCAGCTTAATTGGCGGCAGCTCCTACGAGCAGTACTTC.

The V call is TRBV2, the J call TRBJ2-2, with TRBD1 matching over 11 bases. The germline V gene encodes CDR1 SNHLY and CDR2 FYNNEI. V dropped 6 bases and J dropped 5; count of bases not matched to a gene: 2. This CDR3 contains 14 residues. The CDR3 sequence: CASRGTGGTGELFF. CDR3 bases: TGTGCCAGCAGGGGGACAGGGGGGACCGGGGAGCTGTTTTTT.

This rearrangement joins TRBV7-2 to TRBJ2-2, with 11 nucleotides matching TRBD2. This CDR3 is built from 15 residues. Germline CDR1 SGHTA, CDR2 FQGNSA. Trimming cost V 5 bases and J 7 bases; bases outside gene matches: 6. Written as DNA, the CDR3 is TGTGCCAGCAGCAGTAGCGGGGGGGGCGGCGGGGAGCTGTTTTTT. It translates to CASSSSGGGGGELFF.

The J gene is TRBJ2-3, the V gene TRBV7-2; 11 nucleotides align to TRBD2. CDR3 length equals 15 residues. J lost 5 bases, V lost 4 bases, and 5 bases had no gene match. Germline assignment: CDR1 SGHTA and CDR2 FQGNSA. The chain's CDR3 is CASSSLAGGLDTQYF. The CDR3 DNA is TGTGCCAGCAGCTCCCTAGCGGGGGGTCTAGATACGCAGTATTTT. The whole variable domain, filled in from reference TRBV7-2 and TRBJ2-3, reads GAGVSQSPSNKVTEKGKDVELRCDPISGHTALYWYRQSLGQGLEFLIYFQGNSAPDKSGLPSDRFSAERTGGSVSTLTIQRTQQEDSAVYLCASSSLAGGLDTQYFGPGTRLTVL.

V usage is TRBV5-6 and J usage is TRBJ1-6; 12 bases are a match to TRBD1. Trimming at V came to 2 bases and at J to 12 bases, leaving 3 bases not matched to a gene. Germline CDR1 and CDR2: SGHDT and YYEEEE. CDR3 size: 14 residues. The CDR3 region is CASSFRDRGLPLHF. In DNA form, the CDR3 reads TGTGCCAGCAGCTTCCGGGACAGGGGGCTACCCCTCCACTTT.

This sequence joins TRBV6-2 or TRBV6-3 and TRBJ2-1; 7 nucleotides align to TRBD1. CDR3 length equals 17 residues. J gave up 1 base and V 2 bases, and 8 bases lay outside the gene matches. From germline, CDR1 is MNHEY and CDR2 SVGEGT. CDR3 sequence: CASSYDGTAKSYNEQFF. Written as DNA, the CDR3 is TGTGCCAGCAGTTACGATGGGACAGCCAAGTCCTACAATGAGCAGTTCTTC.

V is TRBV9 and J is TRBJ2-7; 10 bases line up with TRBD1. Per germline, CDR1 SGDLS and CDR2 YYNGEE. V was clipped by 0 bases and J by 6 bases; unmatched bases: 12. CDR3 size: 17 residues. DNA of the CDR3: TGTGCCAGCAGCGTAGGGATGTCGACAGGGGGCCCATCCGAGCAGTACTTC. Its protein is CASSVGMSTGGPSEQYF.

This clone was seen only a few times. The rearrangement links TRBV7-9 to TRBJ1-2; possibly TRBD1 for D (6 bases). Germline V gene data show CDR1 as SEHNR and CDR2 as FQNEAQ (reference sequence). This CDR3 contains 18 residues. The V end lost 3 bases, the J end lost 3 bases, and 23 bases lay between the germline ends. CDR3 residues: CASSFLHKHTGRDYGYTF. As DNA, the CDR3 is TGTGCCAGCAGCTTCCTCCACAAACACACAGGGCGCGACTATGGCTACACCTTC.

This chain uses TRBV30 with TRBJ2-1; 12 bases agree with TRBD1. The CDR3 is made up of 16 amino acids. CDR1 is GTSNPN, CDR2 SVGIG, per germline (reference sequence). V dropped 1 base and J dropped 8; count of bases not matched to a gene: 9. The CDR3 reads CAWSGRGDRGPDEQFF. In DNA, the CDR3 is TGTGCCTGGAGTGGGCGGGGGGACAGGGGGCCAGATGAGCAGTTCTTC.

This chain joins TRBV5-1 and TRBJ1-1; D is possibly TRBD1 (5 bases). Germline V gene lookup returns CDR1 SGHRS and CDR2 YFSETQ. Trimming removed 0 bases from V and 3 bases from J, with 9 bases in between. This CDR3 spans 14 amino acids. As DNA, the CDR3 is TGCGCCAGCAGCTTGGGGGGCGCGGACACTGAAGCTTTCTTT. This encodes CASSLGGADTEAFF.